The 17 T cell receptor beta chains reported below all come from one sample, sequenced in a study of Ad26.COV2.S vaccination and SARS-CoV-2 variants. Assay: immunoSEQ multiplex PCR; the TCRdb copy retains only in-frame clones and omits some. The table lists some 180,000 clones, about 83% of them singletons, with 5.9% in the top ten. The sample was peripheral blood, taken after recovery from COVID-19. These receptors were obtained from a human donor who had recovered from COVID-19.

This clone was found a few times. The genes are TRBV2 and TRBJ1-5, with D perhaps matching TRBD1 (6 bases). Trimming removed 3 bases at V and 1 base at J, with 10 bases between. CDR1 and CDR2 from the germline V gene are SNHLY and FYNNEI. The CDR3 loop spans 15 amino acids. The CDR3: CASSDPRGSNQPQHF. In DNA, the CDR3 is TGTGCCAGCAGTGATCCCAGGGGAAGCAATCAGCCCCAGCATTTT.

The V call is TRBV7-2, the J call TRBJ1-2; D is unresolved. With 2 bases removed from V and 6 bases from J, the gap between germline ends came to 7 bases. CDR3 length: 12 residues. The germline CDR1 and CDR2 sequences are SGHTA and FQGNSA. CDR3 protein: CASSLQANGYTF. DNA of the CDR3: TGTGCCAGCAGCTTACAGGCCAATGGCTACACCTTC.

The V and J genes are TRBV30 and TRBJ1-1; D call uncertain. V dropped 7 bases and J dropped 0 bases, with 12 bases sitting between them. The CDR3 covers 13 residues. The germline V gene has CDR1 GTSNPN and CDR2 SVGIG (reference sequence). CDR3 region: CASLPLLNTEAFF. The CDR3 DNA is TGTGCCTCCCTTCCCTTGCTGAACACTGAAGCTTTCTTT.

This chain uses TRBV11-2 with TRBJ2-2, with 10 bases lining up with TRBD2. The CDR3 spans 17 residues. Germline assignment: CDR1 SGHAT and CDR2 FQNNGV. J gave up 8 bases and V 5 bases, and 14 bases lay outside the gene matches. The CDR3 loop is CASSPTLTSGAWGELFF. The CDR3 DNA follows: TGTGCCAGCAGCCCCACCCTTACTAGCGGGGCCTGGGGGGAGCTGTTTTTT. The whole variable domain, remainder taken from reference TRBV11-2 and TRBJ2-2, is EAGVAQSPRYKIIEKRQSVAFWCNPISGHATLYWYQQILGQGPKLLIQFQNNGVVDDSQLPKDRFSAERLKGVDSTLKIQPAKLEDSAVYLCASSPTLTSGAWGELFFGEGSRLTVL.

In the case of this clone: A read error may produce the germline difference seen at one junction end. Other nucleotide sequences in the sample specify the same CDR3. The chain combines TRBV5-1 with TRBJ1-6; D is ambiguous. The CDR3 has 16 residues. Per germline, CDR1 SGHRS and CDR2 YFSETQ. CDR3 protein: CASSLDGRTLNSPLHF. CDR3 DNA: TGCGCTAGCAGCTTGGATGGCAGGACCCTTAATTCACCCCTCCACTTT.

V usage is TRBV4-1 and J usage is TRBJ1-6; weak D call: TRBD1 (6 bases). V was trimmed by 3 bases and J by 8 bases, leaving 11 bases between them. The CDR3 covers 14 residues. Germline V CDR1 and CDR2: MGHRA, YSYEKL. CDR3 in DNA: TGCGCCAGCAGCCACCCACAGGGATATTCACCCCTCCACTTT. Its protein product is CASSHPQGYSPLHF.

The rearrangement uses TRBV3-1 (or the pseudogene TRBV3-2) and TRBJ2-3; 7 bases are a match to TRBD2. The CDR3 runs 14 residues. Germline CDR1 LGHDT, CDR2 YNNKEL (reference sequence). Trimming took 1 base from V and 3 from J; bases not matched to a gene: 1. CDR3 bases: TGTGCCAGCAGCCAAGCTAGCGGTACAGATACGCAGTATTTT. Translated: CASSQASGTDTQYF.

This rearrangement joins TRBV30 to TRBJ1-1, with 9 bases that match TRBD1. The CDR3 contains 14 residues. Germline CDR1 GTSNPN, CDR2 SVGIG (reference sequence). The V and J ends lost 2 bases and 4 bases, in that order; junction bases with no gene match: 5. The CDR3 bases are TGTGCCTGGAGTTTCGGGACAGGGATCACTGAAGCTTTCTTT. It encodes CAWSFGTGITEAFF.

The gene calls are TRBV13 and TRBJ2-5, with 11 bases aligning to TRBD1. V gave up 4 bases and J gave up 3 bases; unmatched junction bases: 4. The CDR3 sequence is 15 residues long. Germline loops: CDR1 PRHDT, CDR2 FYEKMQ (reference sequence). CDR3 region: CASSSGQGAKETQYF. The CDR3 nucleotides are TGTGCCAGCAGCTCCGGACAGGGGGCAAAAGAGACCCAGTACTTC.

This CDR3 is CAWSATGVYNSPLHF. The CDR3 DNA follows: TGTGCCTGGAGTGCCACAGGGGTCTATAATTCACCCCTCCACTTT. The J gene is TRBJ1-6, the V gene TRBV30; 7 nucleotides agree with TRBD1. The length of the CDR3 is 15 residues. Germline assignment: CDR1 GTSNPN and CDR2 SVGIG (reference sequence). Trimming at V came to 1 base and at J to 3 bases, leaving 3 bases not matched to a gene.

CDR3 residues: CASSLDPKTQYF. Here the CDR3 DNA reads TGTGCCAGCAGCTTAGATCCGAAGACCCAGTACTTC. This rearrangement joins TRBV11-2 to TRBJ2-5; D unresolved. Between the trimmed V and J ends, which lost 0 bases and 6 bases, there was a span of 5 bases. The CDR3 loop spans 12 amino acids. Germline V gives CDR1 SGHAT, CDR2 FQNNGV.

The CDR3 DNA reads as TGTGCCTGGGCGAAGGGGACTAGTTGGTTGCGAGAGACCCAGTACTTC. Translated, it gives CAWAKGTSWLRETQYF. The genes are TRBV30 and TRBJ2-5; TRBD2 aligns across 8 bases. This CDR3 spans 16 amino acids. Losses at the gene ends were 5 bases for V and 4 bases for J; bases not matched to a gene: 15. Looked up from germline, CDR1 is GTSNPN and CDR2 is SVGIG (reference sequence).

The V gene is TRBV10-3, the J gene TRBJ2-1; 8 bases are a match to TRBD2. The V gene's germline CDR1 is ENHRY and CDR2 SYGVKD. There are 16 residues in the CDR3. The ends lost 2 bases at V and 6 bases at J; junction bases unmatched: 9. The CDR3 bases are TGTGCCATCAGTGAGGTTAGGGCTAGCGGGCCCAATGAGCAGTTCTTC. Translating gives CAISEVRASGPNEQFF.

This sequence joins TRBV19 and TRBJ2-2; 10 nucleotides agree with TRBD1. The CDR3 is made up of 15 amino acids. V lost 5 bases to trimming and J lost 6 bases; unmatched junction nucleotides: 6. Per germline, CDR1 LNHDA and CDR2 SQIVND (reference sequence). Written as DNA, the CDR3 is TGTGCCAGTAGTTCGGACAGGGGGTTATCCGGGGAGCTGTTTTTT. This gives the protein CASSSDRGLSGELFF.

The J gene is TRBJ2-3, the V gene TRBV2, with D perhaps assigned TRBD1 or TRBD2 (6 bases each). CDR3 length: 13 residues. The V end lost 6 bases, the J end lost 2 bases, and 9 bases lay between the germline ends. CDR1 SNHLY and CDR2 FYNNEI come from the germline V gene. The DNA for the CDR3 is TGTGCCAGCAGAGGGGGGCTCACAGATACGCAGTATTTT. This encodes CASRGGLTDTQYF.

The sample holds one count of this clone. The chain links TRBV6-1 to TRBJ2-5; D is uncertain. The CDR3 is made up of 16 amino acids. Germline CDR1 and CDR2: MNHNS and SASEGT. The ends were cut back, 1 base at V and 5 bases at J, with 17 bases in the middle. CDR3 residues: CASSEGIGQGVETQYF. In nucleotides, the CDR3 is TGTGCCAGCAGTGAAGGGATAGGTCAAGGAGTGGAGACCCAGTACTTC.

The V call is TRBV29-1, the J call TRBJ1-1, with D uncertain. The CDR3 sequence is 12 residues long. V lost 4 bases and J 0 bases, leaving 6 bases between the germline ends. CDR1 and CDR2 (germline): SQVTM, ANQGSEA. The CDR3 DNA reads TGCAGCGTTGTACTCTTGAACACTGAAGCTTTCTTT. It encodes CSVVLLNTEAFF.